Listed below are T cell receptor beta chains from one sample, sequenced in a study of blood T cell repertoires in COVID-19. Data came from immunoSEQ multiplex PCR; TCRdb stores just in-frame clones and leaves some out. The sample yields a few hundred thousand clones, around 84% seen once. Sequencing input: peripheral blood. The receptor set was obtained from a human donor in a cohort sampled during active COVID-19. The CDR3 runs from the conserved cysteine through the conserved F or W. A D gene is named only where the DNA matches it firmly. Only part of the rows carry a size: once, few, many, or a class if the clone is expanded.

V,J,D,size,DNA,CDR3
TRBV4-1,TRBJ2-7,TRBD2,once,TGCGCCAGCAGCCAAGATTGGAGAGCGGGGGCATCCTACGAGCAGTACTTC,CASSQDWRAGASYEQYF
TRBV5-6,TRBJ1-2,-,-,TGTGCCAGCAGCCCCACAGGGATTGGCTACACCTTC,CASSPTGIGYTF
TRBV7-2,TRBJ2-5,-,-,TGTGCCAGCAGCTTACAGGGTGGGGCAGAGACCCAGTACTTC,CASSLQGGAETQYF
TRBV6-1,TRBJ2-3,TRBD2,-,TGTGGCGCGGGGGACACAGATACGCAGTATTTT,CGAGDTDTQYF
TRBV28,TRBJ2-7,TRBD2,-,TGTGCCAGCAGTTTCTTAGCGGGAGCCTACGAGCAGTACTTC,CASSFLAGAYEQYF
TRBV4-1,TRBJ2-1,-,few,TGCGCCAGCAGCCGGGGGGAGACTCTCGGGTACAATGAGCAGTTCTTC,CASSRGETLGYNEQFF
TRBV18,TRBJ1-1,-,-,TGTGCCAGCTCACCCACAGGGAACACTGAAGCTTTCTTT,CASSPTGNTEAFF
TRBV28,TRBJ1-2,-,-,TGTGCCAGCAGCACCGAGGTGGCAAACTCAGACTATGGCTACACCTTC,CASSTEVANSDYGYTF
TRBV24-1,TRBJ2-3,-,-,TGTGCCACCAGTGATTTGCCCCCCCTGCCGGAGACAGATACGCAGTATTTT,CATSDLPPLPETDTQYF
TRBV7-2,TRBJ2-5,-,-,TGTGCCAGCAGCTTAGCGGACAGCCCTGGGGAGACCCAGTACTTC,CASSLADSPGETQYF
TRBV2,TRBJ2-7,-,-,TGTGCCAGCAGCGGACTCCACGAGCAGTACTTC,CASSGLHEQYF
TRBV5-1,TRBJ1-1,-,-,TGCGCCAGCAGCTTGTCCACGGGGAACACTGAAGCTTTCTTT,CASSLSTGNTEAFF
TRBV7-9,TRBJ1-5,-,-,TGTGCCAGCAGCGGAGACGGGGGTCAGCCCCAGCATTTT,CASSGDGGQPQHF
TRBV18,TRBJ1-1,TRBD1,few,TGTGCCAGCTCACCAGAAGCAGGGGGAAACACTGAAGCTTTCTTT,CASSPEAGGNTEAFF
TRBV6-5,TRBJ1-2,-,-,TGTGCCAGCGCGCCCCAGGCGAACCGGGGGTATGGCTACACCTTC,CASAPQANRGYGYTF
TRBV6-5,TRBJ2-7,TRBD1,-,TGTGCCAGCAGTTATTCACCGGGACAGGGGTCCTACGAGCAGTACTTC,CASSYSPGQGSYEQYF
TRBV24-1,TRBJ2-1,-,-,TGTGCCACCAGTGATTTGAGATCCAGGGGCTCCTACAATGAGCAGTTCTTC,CATSDLRSRGSYNEQFF
TRBV7-2,TRBJ1-2,TRBD1,-,TGTGCCAGCAGGGGACAGTCGGAGGGCTACACCTTC,CASRGQSEGYTF
TRBV11-2,TRBJ2-7,TRBD1,-,TGTGCCAGCAGCGGACAGGGTTACGAGCAGTACTTC,CASSGQGYEQYF
TRBV7-7,TRBJ2-5,-,-,TGTGCTAGCAGCTTAGCGGACAGTCAAGAGACCCAGTACTTC,CASSLADSQETQYF
TRBV6-6,TRBJ2-7,-,-,TGTGCCAGCAGGCAATCTACTACCCTCGAGCAGTACTTC,CASRQSTTLEQYF
TRBV5-1,TRBJ1-5,-,-,TGCGCCAGCAGCTTGGCGAGGGAAGGACTGCCCCAGCATTTT,CASSLAREGLPQHF
TRBV6-2/TRBV6-3,TRBJ1-5,-,-,TGTGCCAGCAGTTACGGTGTGACACAGTTGATAAATCAGCCCCAGCATTTT,CASSYGVTQLINQPQHF
TRBV3-1/TRBV3-2,TRBJ2-6,-,-,TGTGCCAGCAGCCAAGATCCAGGCCTCCGGATCTCTGGGGCCAACGTCCTGACTTTC,CASSQDPGLRISGANVLTF
TRBV11-3,TRBJ2-3,-,-,TGTGCCAGCGGCCCCCAGAAGTATTTT,CASGPQKYF
TRBV19,TRBJ2-2,TRBD2,-,TGTGCCAGTAGTATACCACCCAGGACTAGCGGGGCGAACACCGGGGAGCTGTTTTTT,CASSIPPRTSGANTGELFF
TRBV13,TRBJ1-2,-,-,TGTGCCAGCAGCTTAGGGGGGAGCGGCTACACCTTC,CASSLGGSGYTF
TRBV7-2,TRBJ1-2,-,-,TGTGCCAGCAGCTCCCCGAACCCGAGGGGCTACACCTTC,CASSSPNPRGYTF
TRBV2,TRBJ1-2,-,few,TGTGCCAGCATTCCTCTTCAGGGTAACTATGGCTACACCTTC,CASIPLQGNYGYTF
TRBV29-1,TRBJ1-2,TRBD1,-,TGCAGCGTCGACACTCTACAGGGGGCCTATGGCTACACCTTC,CSVDTLQGAYGYTF
TRBV5-1,TRBJ2-5,TRBD1,-,TGCGCCAGCAGCCCGACAGGGGGGGCGGAGACCCAGTACTTC,CASSPTGGAETQYF
TRBV28,TRBJ2-3,TRBD1,few,TGTGCCAGCAGCCCAGGACAGGACTTGGATACGCAGTATTTT,CASSPGQDLDTQYF
TRBV11-1,TRBJ2-3,TRBD1,few,TGTGCCAGCAGCCGTGACAGGGGCACAGATACGCAGTATTTT,CASSRDRGTDTQYF
TRBV7-9,TRBJ1-1,-,-,TGTGCCAGCAGCTTCACCCAGGGAGGCACTGAAGCTTTCTTT,CASSFTQGGTEAFF
TRBV10-2,TRBJ2-2,TRBD1,-,TGCGCCAGCCTACAGGGGGCGAACACCGGGGAGCTGTTTTTT,CASLQGANTGELFF
TRBV6-6,TRBJ1-1,TRBD1,-,TGTGCCAGCAGACCCGACAGGGGGCGAACTGAAGCTTTCTTT,CASRPDRGRTEAFF
TRBV19,TRBJ1-1,TRBD1,once,TGTGCCAGTAGTATCAGGACAGGGGTGAACACTGAAGCTTTCTTT,CASSIRTGVNTEAFF